This entry concerns a single T cell receptor beta chain. The sample is drawn from a study of blood T cell repertoires in COVID-19. Study in general: From the United States, Italy and Spain came samples of acute and convalescent COVID-19.

V was cut by 4 bases and J by 4 bases, with 11 bases left in between. The CDR3 loop spans 13 amino acids. Germline assignment: CDR1 SGDLS and CDR2 YYNGEE. TCRdb's copy holds only in-frame clones and misses some; the assay was immunoSEQ multiplex PCR. The sample includes under 450,000 clones, roughly 92% of them seen just once. This clonotype was sampled from a woman aged 40-49 years who had been exposed to COVID-19. The sequencing sample was made of PBMCs or T cells enriched from blood (not recorded which). This chain connects TRBV9 to TRBJ1-2; no clear D. CDR3 in amino acids: CASSYNNLYGYTF. CDR3 DNA sequence: TGTGCCAGCAGCTATAACAACCTCTATGGCTACACCTTC.